One sample yielded the 21 T cell receptor beta chains listed below, sequenced in a study of shared clonotypes between healthy human individuals. Profiled with immunoSEQ multiplex PCR; TCRdb holds only in-frame clones, not every one. The table has about 380,000 clones, 96% seen once. The sequencing sample was made of memory CD8+ T cells sorted from blood. The subset here: CD45RO+ cells pooled with CCR7-negative TemRA cells. These receptors all stem from a man aged 25 to 40 in good health.

The DNA of the CDR3 is TGTGCCAGCAGCAGCCCGCCAGACCACAGGGGGCGCGACTATGGCTACACCTTC. Its protein product is CASSSPPDHRGRDYGYTF. This rearrangement joins TRBV21-1 to TRBJ1-2; the table assigns TRBD1, which was not confirmed against the DNA. TRBV21-1 is an annotated pseudogene. This CDR3 comprises 18 residues.

This clone came up once. The same CDR3 also results from other DNA sequences found in this sample. The V and J genes are TRBV7-9 and TRBJ1-3; no definite D call. The V gene lost 1 base and the J gene lost 2 bases, with 3 bases spanning the gap. The germline V gene encodes CDR1 SEHNR and CDR2 FQNEAQ (reference sequence). The CDR3 is 13 amino acids. The CDR3: CASSLVPGNTIYF. The CDR3 DNA sequence: TGTGCCAGCAGCTTAGTTCCTGGAAACACCATATATTTT.

In this sample, this clone turned up once. J is TRBJ2-3 and V is TRBV2, with a possible D match to TRBD1 (6 bases). V was pared by 2 bases and J by 3 bases, with 6 bases between. This CDR3 region has 13 residues. Germline CDR1 and CDR2: SNHLY and FYNNEI. CDR3 DNA sequence: TGTGCCAGCAGTGAAAGGGGGACAGATACGCAGTATTTT. It codes for CASSERGTDTQYF.

This rearrangement joins TRBV28 to TRBJ2-7; possible D gene TRBD2, 5 bases. The germline gives CDR1 MDHEN, CDR2 SYDVKM. CDR3 size: 20 residues. V lost 2 bases to trimming and J lost 0 bases, with 26 bases between them. CDR3: CASSLNIAPKGGQSSYEQYF. The CDR3 DNA reads as TGTGCCAGCAGTTTAAATATAGCCCCAAAAGGAGGCCAGAGCTCCTACGAGCAGTACTTC.

The chain couples TRBV4-1 to TRBJ2-1, with TRBD2 matching over 9 bases. Germline CDR1 MGHRA, CDR2 YSYEKL. J gave up 9 bases and V 1 base, and 16 bases lay outside the gene matches. This CDR3 is built from 18 residues. CDR3 nucleotide sequence: TGCGCCAGCAGCCAAGTACTGATTGGGCGAGCGGGAGGTCGTGAGCAGTTCTTC. Amino acids: CASSQVLIGRAGGREQFF.

In regard to this clone: No DNA is shown, since the ends of the CDR3 on it are uncertain; the CDR3 is the one TCRdb lists. The genes are TRBV7-3 and TRBJ2-3; the listed D gene, TRBD1, was not tested against the DNA. Germline loops: CDR1 SGHTA, CDR2 FQGTGA. The CDR3 length is 19 residues, termini included. CDR3 sequence: CASSRYFGAGTGRTDTQYF.

This chain connects TRBV7-9 to TRBJ2-1; tentatively, D is TRBD1 or TRBD2 (5 bases each). The CDR3 is made up of 14 amino acids. The V and J ends lost 5 bases and 6 bases respectively, with 14 bases between them. Germline lookup yields CDR1 SEHNR and CDR2 FQNEAQ (reference sequence). The CDR3 spells CASSPGPGLNEQFF. CDR3 DNA sequence: TGTGCCAGCAGCCCGGGGCCGGGGCTCAATGAGCAGTTCTTC. The whole variable domain, remainder taken from reference TRBV7-9 and TRBJ2-1, is DTGVSQNPRHKITKRGQNVTFRCDPISEHNRLYWYRQTLGQGPEFLTYFQNEAQLEKSRLLSDRFSAERPKGSFSTLEIQRTEQGDSAMYLCASSPGPGLNEQFFGPGTRLTVL.

The chain has TRBV23-1 and TRBJ2-7; 9 bases agree with TRBD2. TRBV23-1 is given ORF status, its function remaining uncertain. This CDR3 has 16 residues. V shed 0 bases and J 2 bases; nucleotides not matched to a gene: 5. For the CDR3, the DNA is TGCGCCAGCAGTCAATCTTGCGGGAGGGCCCCCTACGAGCAGTACTTC. As protein: CASSQSCGRAPYEQYF.

To note about this clone: Compared with germline, one end of the junction differs, possibly owing to a read error. The V and J genes are TRBV7-7 and TRBJ2-5, with TRBD1 as a possible D gene (5 bases). The CDR3 has 13 residues. Germline V CDR1 and CDR2: SSHAT, FNYEAQ (reference sequence). The DNA for the CDR3 is TGTGCTAGCAGCACCCGACAGAGAGAGACCCAGTACTTC. It is translated as CASSTRQRETQYF.

The chain joins TRBV27 to TRBJ1-1; D gene uncertain. Germline CDR1 and CDR2: MNHEY and SMNVEV (reference sequence). V lost 0 bases to trimming and J lost 0 bases, with 5 bases between them. This CDR3 spans 14 amino acids. This CDR3 is CASSLSIMNTEAFF. CDR3 nucleotide sequence: TGTGCCAGCAGTTTATCGATCATGAACACTGAAGCTTTCTTT.

The rearrangement uses TRBV7-2 and TRBJ2-2; 14 bases align to TRBD2. Germline V lookup: CDR1 SGHTA, CDR2 FQGNSA. This CDR3 comprises 14 residues. The V and J ends lost 8 bases and 8 bases, in that order; junction bases with no gene match: 4. CDR3 sequence reads: CASWGLAGAGELFF. The CDR3 DNA sequence: TGTGCCAGCTGGGGACTAGCGGGAGCAGGGGAGCTGTTTTTT.

The gene calls are TRBV18 and TRBJ2-5, with 7 bases aligning to TRBD2. Looked up from germline, CDR1 is KGHSH and CDR2 is LQKENI. With V trimmed by 2 bases and J by 2 bases, 2 bases remained unmatched. This CDR3 comprises 14 residues. The CDR3 coding sequence is TGTGCCAGCTCACCAGGGGACTATCAAGAGACCCAGTACTTC. Its protein is CASSPGDYQETQYF.

The gene calls are TRBV6-5 and TRBJ2-7; 9 positions match TRBD2. The V gene's germline CDR1 is MNHEY and CDR2 SVGAGI. V was clipped by 6 bases and J by 3 bases; unmatched bases: 9. The length of the CDR3 is 15 residues. CDR3: CASRDTSGLDYEQYF. Here the CDR3 DNA reads TGTGCCAGCAGGGATACTAGCGGGCTCGACTACGAGCAGTACTTC.

Remarks on this clone: This same CDR3 is encoded by further DNA sequences in the sample. The rearrangement joins TRBV19 to TRBJ2-7; D not certain. V lost 3 bases to trimming and J lost 1 base, with 13 bases between them. Germline loops: CDR1 LNHDA, CDR2 SQIVND (reference sequence). The length of the CDR3 is 15 residues. The CDR3 here is CASSIGAGSSYEQYF. CDR3 nucleotide sequence: TGTGCCAGTAGTATCGGCGCCGGAAGTTCCTACGAGCAGTACTTC.

The chain joins TRBV7-9 to TRBJ1-4; 7 bases are a match to TRBD1. This CDR3 has 17 amino acids. After removal of 5 bases from V and 5 bases from J, the junction contained 14 bases not matched to a gene. Per germline, CDR1 SEHNR and CDR2 FQNEAQ (reference sequence). CDR3 nucleotides: TGTGCCAGCAGCGATTGGGAGGGGGCGCGAGGGAATGAAAAACTGTTTTTT. As protein: CASSDWEGARGNEKLFF.

The chain couples TRBV27 to TRBJ2-7, with 7 bases that match TRBD2. The CDR3 extends over 16 amino acids. Germline assignment: CDR1 MNHEY and CDR2 SMNVEV (reference sequence). V was clipped by 3 bases and J by 0 bases; unmatched bases: 8. The CDR3 DNA reads as TGTGCCAGCAGTTTGTCATGGCTAGCGGACTCCTACGAGCAGTACTTC. This encodes CASSLSWLADSYEQYF.

The chain carries TRBV7-2 and TRBJ2-1; weak D call: TRBD2 (7 bases). Germline V CDR1 and CDR2: SGHTA, FQGNSA. Deletions cut 5 bases from V and 6 bases from J, with 23 bases between. This CDR3 has 17 amino acids. The CDR3 here is CASSRGGTTVVRNEQFF. The CDR3 DNA reads as TGTGCCAGCAGCAGAGGGGGGACTACCGTGGTGCGCAATGAGCAGTTCTTC.

This chain links TRBV27 with TRBJ1-1, with a possible D match to TRBD1 (5 bases). Germline values: CDR1 MNHEY, CDR2 SMNVEV (reference sequence). V gave up 4 bases and J gave up 0 bases, with 6 bases separating them. The CDR3 covers 13 residues. The CDR3 reads CASSWTMNTEAFF. CDR3 in DNA: TGTGCCAGCAGTTGGACAATGAACACTGAAGCTTTCTTT.

The V and J genes are TRBV29-1 and TRBJ2-2; unclear D gene. The germline V gene has CDR1 SQVTM and CDR2 ANQGSEA. The V end lost 0 bases, the J end lost 4 bases, and 9 bases lay between the germline ends. The CDR3 loop spans 14 amino acids. CDR3 loop: CSVEDLTPTGELFF. DNA of the CDR3: TGCAGCGTTGAAGATCTGACACCCACCGGGGAGCTGTTTTTT.

V and J are TRBV18 and TRBJ2-3, with D unresolved. V gave up 0 bases and J gave up 5 bases, with 6 bases separating them. The CDR3 runs 13 residues. Germline V lookup: CDR1 KGHSH, CDR2 LQKENI. As DNA, the CDR3 is TGTGCCAGCTCACCACCATCAGTAGATACGCAGTATTTT. As protein: CASSPPSVDTQYF.

This chain joins TRBV10-3 and TRBJ1-1; 8 nucleotides agree with TRBD1. V shed 4 bases and J 3 bases; nucleotides not matched to a gene: 7. The length of the CDR3 is 15 residues. CDR1 is ENHRY, CDR2 SYGVKD, per germline. The CDR3 spells CAISVDRAYYTEAFF. CDR3 DNA sequence: TGTGCCATCAGTGTGGACAGGGCTTATTACACTGAAGCTTTCTTT.